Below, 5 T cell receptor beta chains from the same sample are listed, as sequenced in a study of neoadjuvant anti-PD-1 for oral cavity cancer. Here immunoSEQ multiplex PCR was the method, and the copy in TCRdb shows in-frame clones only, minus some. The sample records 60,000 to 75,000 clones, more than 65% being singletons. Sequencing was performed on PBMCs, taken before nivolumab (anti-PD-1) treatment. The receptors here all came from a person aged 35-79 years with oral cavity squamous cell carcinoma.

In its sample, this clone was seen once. CDR3: CASSSGQTHTDTQYF. The CDR3, as DNA: TGTGCCAGCAGCTCCGGACAGACCCACACAGATACGCAGTATTTT. The genes are TRBV11-2 and TRBJ2-3; D might be TRBD1 (6 bases). Germline CDR1 and CDR2: SGHAT and FQNNGV. CDR3 length: 15 amino acids. Trimming stripped 4 bases from V and 2 bases from J, with 13 bases between.

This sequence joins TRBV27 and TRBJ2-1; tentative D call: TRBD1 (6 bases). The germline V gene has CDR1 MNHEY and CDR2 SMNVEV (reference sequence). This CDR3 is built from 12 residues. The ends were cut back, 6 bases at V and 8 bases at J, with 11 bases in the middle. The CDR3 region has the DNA TGTGCCAGCAGGACTACAGGGTATGAGCAGTTCTTC. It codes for CASRTTGYEQFF.

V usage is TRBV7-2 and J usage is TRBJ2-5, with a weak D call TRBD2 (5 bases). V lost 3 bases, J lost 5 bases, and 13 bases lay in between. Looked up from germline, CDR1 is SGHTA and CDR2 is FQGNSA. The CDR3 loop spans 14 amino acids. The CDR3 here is CASSFSWTQETQYF. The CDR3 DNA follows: TGTGCCAGCAGCTTTTCTTGGACTCAGGAGACCCAGTACTTC.

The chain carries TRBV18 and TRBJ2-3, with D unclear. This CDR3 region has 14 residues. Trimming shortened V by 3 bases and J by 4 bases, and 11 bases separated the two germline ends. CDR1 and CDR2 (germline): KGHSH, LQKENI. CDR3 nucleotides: TGTGCCAGCTCACCTATTGGTGGCGCAGATACGCAGTATTTT. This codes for CASSPIGGADTQYF.

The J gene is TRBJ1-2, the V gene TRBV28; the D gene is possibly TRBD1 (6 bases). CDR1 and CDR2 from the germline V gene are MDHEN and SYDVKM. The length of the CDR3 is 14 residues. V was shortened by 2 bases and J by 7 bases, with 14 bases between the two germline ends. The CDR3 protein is CASSLEGGAGGYTF. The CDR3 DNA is TGTGCCAGCAGTTTAGAGGGGGGAGCGGGTGGCTACACCTTC.